This T cell receptor (beta chain) was identified in a study of blood T cell repertoires in COVID-19. The wider study: The study drew acute and convalescent COVID-19 samples from the United States, Italy and Spain. PBMCs, B-cell-depleted T cells, or T cells were the source of the cDNA or gDNA that made up the material.

Original processing methods: Quantification of nucleated cells was approximated via reference gene primer amplification. Libraries were prepared by immunoSEQ multiplex PCR; TCRdb keeps only in-frame clonotypes and omits some of them. Clone size and V and J calls were adopted from that table, with D and trimming inferred from the DNA. The sample includes over 200,000 clones, approximately 82% of them seen just once. Looked up from germline, CDR1 is KGHDR and CDR2 is SFDVKD. The ends lost 4 bases at V and 6 bases at J; junction bases unmatched: 12. This CDR3 contains 17 residues. The rearrangement uses TRBV24-1 and TRBJ2-1; 9 bases agree with TRBD2. This TCR was sampled from a woman between 45 and 65 years old with acute or convalescent COVID-19. Sequenced input: peripheral blood. CDR3 nucleotide sequence: TGTGCCACCAGTGAACCTTTAAGCGGGAGGACTGGCAATGAGCAGTTCTTC. Translated: CATSEPLSGRTGNEQFF.